Shown below are 10 T cell receptor beta chains from a single sample sequenced in a study of T cells in Graves' hyperthyroidism and ophthalmopathy. TCR beta CDR3 regions were amplified from RNA. The HTBI set primed first-round TCR CDR3 RT-PCR. Using its own MiXCR run on the multiplex PCR reads, TCRdb lists one record per CDR3 protein. The sample lists 96,000 or so distinct CDR3 sequences; around 50% were seen once. Sequenced material: blood. These receptors were collected from a woman between 35 and 50 years old with Graves' hyperthyroidism.

V and J are TRBV7-2 and TRBJ2-3; TRBD2 matches at 15 bases. Germline V CDR1 and CDR2: SGHTA, FQGNSA. This CDR3 is built from 21 residues. V lost 5 bases to trimming and J lost 0 bases; unmatched junction nucleotides: 15. CDR3 nucleotide sequence: TGTGCCAGCAGCCACGGTGTCGGGGGACTAGCGGGAGGACGGAGCACAGATACGCAGTATTTT. This sequence encodes CASSHGVGGLAGGRSTDTQYF.

The gene calls are TRBV5-4 and TRBJ2-2, with 7 bases identical to TRBD1. Trimming removed 2 bases from V and 8 bases from J; junction bases left unmatched: 3. The CDR3 spans 13 residues. Germline V gene sequence: CDR1 SGHNT, CDR2 YYREEE (reference sequence). CDR3 sequence reads: CASSFSTGGELFF. CDR3 DNA: TGTGCCAGCAGCTTTTCGACAGGGGGGGAGCTGTTTTTT.

The chain carries TRBV15 and TRBJ1-2; D uncertain. CDR1 LNHNV and CDR2 YYDKDF come from the germline V gene (reference sequence). V gave up 0 bases and J gave up 2 bases, with 7 bases separating them. The CDR3 is made up of 14 amino acids. CDR3 amino acids: CATSRDKGNYGYTF. In DNA form, the CDR3 reads TGTGCCACCAGCAGAGATAAGGGAAACTATGGCTACACCTTC.

This clonotype has ten or more counts. Here the CDR3 reads CASSLQGNEKLFF. CDR3 in DNA: TGTGCCAGCTCCCTACAGGGAAATGAAAAACTGTTTTTT. V usage is TRBV2 and J usage is TRBJ1-4; a weak D match, TRBD1 (6 bases). The CDR3 runs 13 residues. CDR1 SNHLY and CDR2 FYNNEI come from the germline V gene. V was shortened by 8 bases and J by 5 bases, with 12 bases between the two germline ends.

In this sample, this clonotype turned up many times. The chain employs TRBV15 and TRBJ2-1; D may match TRBD1 or TRBD2 (5 bases each). Germline values: CDR1 LNHNV, CDR2 YYDKDF (reference sequence). The V end was cut by 3 bases, the J end by 5 bases, with 14 bases between. The CDR3 is 15 residues long. CDR3 in amino acids: CATSSSGTPNNEQFF. For the CDR3, the DNA is TGTGCCACCAGCAGCTCCGGGACCCCTAACAATGAGCAGTTCTTC.

The chain links TRBV7-6 to TRBJ2-7; D unclear. Germline V gene sequence: CDR1 SGHVS, CDR2 FNYEAQ. Trimming took 1 base from V and 2 from J, leaving 9 bases between them. The CDR3 length is 14 residues. The chain's CDR3 is CASSLGGTTYEQYF. As DNA, the CDR3 is TGTGCCAGCAGCTTAGGAGGCACCACCTACGAGCAGTACTTC.

As concerns this clonotype: A much larger clonotype is one base distant, so this may be a read error. This chain connects TRBV7-2 to TRBJ2-5, with a possible D match to TRBD2 (6 bases). Germline-derived CDR1 and CDR2 are SGHTA and FQGNSA. The CDR3 covers 19 residues. Trimming shortened V by 9 bases and J by 2 bases, and 31 bases separated the two germline ends. In DNA, the CDR3 is TGTGCCAGTAGTGTCGGGACTGGCGGTTCGCACAATAATCAAGAGACCCAGTACTTC. Residues: CASSVGTGGSHNNQETQYF.

The chain uses TRBV12-3 or TRBV12-4 and TRBJ2-2, with TRBD2 matching 9 bases. There are 14 residues in the CDR3. J was trimmed by 4 bases and V by 7 bases; bases with no gene match: 4. CDR3 sequence reads: CASKPAGGTGELFF. CDR3 DNA sequence: TGTGCCAGCAAACCAGCGGGAGGCACCGGGGAGCTGTTTTTT.

The rearrangement uses TRBV2 and TRBJ2-2; TRBD1 agrees at 9 bases. The CDR3 is 12 amino acids. The V segment lost 3 bases and the J segment 13 bases; nucleotides outside the gene matches: 3. Germline V CDR1 and CDR2: SNHLY, FYNNEI. The CDR3 nucleotides are TGTGCCAGCAGTGAGGGGACAGGGTGGCTGTTTTTT. This encodes CASSEGTGWLFF.

The chain combines TRBV20-1 with TRBJ2-7; TRBD2 agrees at 9 bases. There are 17 residues in the CDR3. Germline V gene data show CDR1 as DFQATT and CDR2 as SNEGSKA (reference sequence). V was clipped by 5 bases and J by 5 bases; unmatched bases: 19. The DNA for the CDR3 is TGCAGTGCTGAGACCTTAGCGGGAGATGGGTACGAGGACGAGCAGTACTTC. Amino acids: CSAETLAGDGYEDEQYF.